These 26 T cell receptor beta chains share one sample of origin, sequenced in a study of early T cells in non-severe SARS-CoV-2 infection. TCRdb ran MiXCR on the 5' RACE reads and lists one entry per CDR3 protein. The profile shows about 72,000 distinct CDR3 sequences, roughly a tenth of them singletons. The material was whole blood, obtained at baseline. The receptors stem from an adult who was a healthcare worker with PCR-confirmed SARS-CoV-2 infection or an uninfected control (not recorded which).

This clonotype was recorded at least ten times. V usage is TRBV10-3 and J usage is TRBJ1-3; TRBD1 aligns across 10 bases. With V trimmed by 10 bases and J by 7 bases, 4 bases remained unmatched. The germline gives CDR1 ENHRY, CDR2 SYGVKD. CDR3 length: 12 residues. CDR3 nucleotide sequence: TGTGCCACCGGACAGGGGGGGAACACCATATATTTT. This encodes CATGQGGNTIYF.

There are a few counts of this clonotype. The V call is TRBV27, the J call TRBJ2-7; TRBD2 matches 10 bases. This CDR3 is 13 amino acids long. CDR1 and CDR2 (germline): MNHEY, SMNVEV (reference sequence). V trimming: 5 bases; J trimming: 6 bases; junction bases outside the gene matches: 4. The CDR3 nucleotides are TGTGCCAGCAGTCCGAGGACTAGCGGCGAGCAGTACTTC. It encodes CASSPRTSGEQYF.

V usage is TRBV6-6 and J usage is TRBJ2-3; 11 nucleotides line up with TRBD2. V was pared by 6 bases and J by 5 bases, with 10 bases of the junction left unmatched. Germline V gene sequence: CDR1 MNHNY, CDR2 SVGAGI (reference sequence). The CDR3 extends over 16 amino acids. In DNA form, the CDR3 reads TGTGCCAGCAGGCCTAGCGGGGGGCCCCTAGGAGATACGCAGTATTTT. The encoded protein is CASRPSGGPLGDTQYF.

The chain is built from TRBV3-2 and TRBJ2-7. TRBV3-2 has pseudogene status. The CDR3 loop spans 15 amino acids. The CDR3 protein is CASSHLTLSSYEQYF. In DNA form, the CDR3 reads TGTGCCAGCAGCCACCTGACACTGAGCTCCTACGAGCAGTACTTC.

J is TRBJ2-4 and V is TRBV11-3, with D perhaps matching TRBD1 (6 bases). The length of the CDR3 is 13 residues. Germline lookup yields CDR1 SGHNT and CDR2 YENEEA. Trimming removed 5 bases at V and 6 bases at J, with 11 bases between. CDR3 nucleotides: TGTGCCAGCAGCCCAGGGGAAAGAAACATTCAGTACTTC. Encoded protein: CASSPGERNIQYF.

In its sample, this clonotype was seen many times. The chain is built from TRBV5-1 and TRBJ1-1; D gene unclear. The CDR3 is made up of 14 amino acids. Per the germline V gene, CDR1 is SGHRS and CDR2 is YFSETQ. V was cut by 0 bases and J by 0 bases, with 6 bases left in between. CDR3 in DNA: TGCGCCAGCAGCTTGGGGGGAGTGAACACTGAAGCTTTCTTT. As protein: CASSLGGVNTEAFF.

The chain combines TRBV11-1 with TRBJ2-2; 9 bases align to TRBD1. The V gene end was trimmed by 2 bases and the J gene end by 3 bases; junction bases not matched to a gene: 7. The CDR3 is 17 residues long. Germline values: CDR1 SGHAT, CDR2 FQDESV (reference sequence). Here the CDR3 DNA reads TGTGCCAGCAGCTTACTCGGACAGGGGTTGGACACCGGGGAGCTGTTTTTT. Amino acids: CASSLLGQGLDTGELFF.

This clonotype occurred many times. V gene TRBV5-1 combines with J gene TRBJ2-1, with D possibly matching TRBD1 (6 bases). Germline V gene data show CDR1 as SGHRS and CDR2 as YFSETQ. This CDR3 is 14 amino acids long. V gave up 3 bases and J gave up 5 bases, with 12 bases separating them. The CDR3 nucleotides read TGCGCCAGCAGCTCCGGACAGCCTAACAATGAGCAGTTCTTC. Translated: CASSSGQPNNEQFF.

This clonotype was seen more than once but under ten times. The chain recombines TRBV12-3 or TRBV12-4 with TRBJ1-1, with 9 bases fitting TRBD1. V dropped 3 bases and J dropped 11; count of bases not matched to a gene: 16. This CDR3 region has 16 residues. CDR3 in DNA: TGTGCCAGCAGTTTTTCCGGGACAGGGACCTCCGTTTCGGCTTTCTTT. Translating it yields CASSFSGTGTSVSAFF.

This clonotype was observed a handful of times. V and J are TRBV4-1 and TRBJ1-4; D possibly corresponds to TRBD1 (5 bases). Germline V gene lookup returns CDR1 MGHRA and CDR2 YSYEKL. V lost 4 bases and J 8 bases, leaving 11 bases between the germline ends. The CDR3 runs 13 residues. The CDR3 reads CASSPQGLEKLFF. In nucleotides, the CDR3 is TGCGCCAGCAGCCCCCAGGGATTGGAAAAACTGTTTTTT.

The chain uses TRBV2 and TRBJ2-2, with D perhaps given as TRBD1 or TRBD2 (6 bases each). The germline V gene has CDR1 SNHLY and CDR2 FYNNEI. Trimming removed 5 bases at V and 3 bases at J, with 13 bases between. The CDR3 is made up of 15 amino acids. CDR3 in DNA: TGTGCCAGCAGTCCGACGGGGGCTTACACCGGGGAGCTGTTTTTT. It codes for CASSPTGAYTGELFF.

This clonotype was detected ten times or more. The chain recombines TRBV6-6 with TRBJ1-3, with D tentatively TRBD1 (5 bases). Trimming shortened V by 0 bases and J by 2 bases, and 5 bases separated the two germline ends. The CDR3 loop spans 14 amino acids. CDR1 and CDR2 (germline): MNHNY, SVGAGI (reference sequence). CDR3 sequence reads: CASSYSGAGNTIYF. In DNA, the CDR3 is TGTGCCAGCAGTTACTCGGGGGCTGGAAACACCATATATTTT.

This clonotype was observed many times. V usage is TRBV30 and J usage is TRBJ1-2; D is perhaps TRBD1 (5 bases). The CDR3 length is 15 residues. V dropped 5 bases and J dropped 0 bases, with 16 bases sitting between them. Germline V gives CDR1 GTSNPN, CDR2 SVGIG (reference sequence). The CDR3, as DNA: TGTGCCTGGTCCGGGACCCCTCCGACTAACTATGGCTACACCTTC. Translation gives CAWSGTPPTNYGYTF.

This clonotype was detected a few times. This chain links TRBV9 with TRBJ1-2; maybe TRBD1 (5 bases). Trimming pared 1 base from V and 4 bases from J, leaving 8 bases between. The CDR3 length is 13 residues. Germline V gene data show CDR1 as SGDLS and CDR2 as YYNGEE. The CDR3 coding sequence is TGTGCCAGCAGCGTACAGGGCAGCTATGGCTACACCTTC. Amino acid sequence: CASSVQGSYGYTF.

This clonotype was seen repeatedly, ten times or more. The chain combines TRBV5-1 with TRBJ2-1; D gene ambiguous. Looked up from germline, CDR1 is SGHRS and CDR2 is YFSETQ. The CDR3 loop spans 13 amino acids. With 4 bases removed from V and 3 bases from J, the gap between germline ends came to 8 bases. The DNA for the CDR3 is TGCGCCAGCAGCGAGAGGTTCTACAATGAGCAGTTCTTC. Translation: CASSERFYNEQFF.

This clonotype was counted many times. This chain connects TRBV20-1 to TRBJ2-3, with D maybe TRBD2 (6 bases). The length of the CDR3 is 14 residues. V was cut by 4 bases and J by 5 bases, with 16 bases left in between. Germline V gene sequence: CDR1 DFQATT, CDR2 SNEGSKA (reference sequence). The CDR3: CSAIKGTGVDTQYF. Written as DNA, the CDR3 is TGCAGTGCTATAAAGGGGACGGGGGTAGATACGCAGTATTTT.

This clonotype showed up many times. The chain links TRBV20-1 to TRBJ2-5; 11 positions match TRBD1. The CDR3 has 15 amino acids. The germline CDR1 and CDR2 sequences are DFQATT and SNEGSKA (reference sequence). V was clipped by 3 bases and J by 4 bases; unmatched bases: 7. The CDR3 protein is CSARGQGGRRETQYF. CDR3 nucleotide sequence: TGCAGTGCTAGGGGACAGGGGGGCCGCCGAGAGACCCAGTACTTC.

This clonotype was seen more than once but under ten times. The chain has TRBV19 and TRBJ1-2; D unresolved. The length of the CDR3 is 13 residues. V lost 5 bases and J lost 1, with 8 bases in between. Germline V gene data show CDR1 as LNHDA and CDR2 as SQIVND (reference sequence). As DNA, the CDR3 is TGTGCCAGTAGTCCTCAGGTTAACTATGGCTACACCTTC. The encoded protein is CASSPQVNYGYTF.

This clonotype was seen only a few times. The chain combines TRBV7-9 with TRBJ1-2; possible D gene TRBD1, 6 bases. The germline CDR1 and CDR2 sequences are SEHNR and FQNEAQ (reference sequence). There are 16 residues in the CDR3. V shed 5 bases and J shed 6 bases, with 22 bases lying between them. CDR3 protein: CASSPDGARGTNGYTF. CDR3 bases: TGTGCCAGCAGCCCTGACGGGGCAAGGGGGACCAATGGCTACACCTTC. Full variable domain (outside the CDR3, taken from reference TRBV7-9 and TRBJ1-2): DTGVSQNPRHKITKRGQNVTFRCDPISEHNRLYWYRQTLGQGPEFLTYFQNEAQLEKSRLLSDRFSAERPKGSFSTLEIQRTEQGDSAMYLCASSPDGARGTNGYTFGSGTRLTVV.

In this sample, this clonotype turned up many times. The chain couples TRBV9 to TRBJ2-2; D may be TRBD2 (6 bases). The CDR3 extends over 13 amino acids. Trimming pared 4 bases from V and 4 bases from J, leaving 8 bases between. CDR1 and CDR2 from the germline V gene are SGDLS and YYNGEE. The CDR3 bases are TGTGCCAGCAGCCAGGGAGGCACCGGGGAGCTGTTTTTT. Protein sequence: CASSQGGTGELFF. Variable domain in full (rest from reference TRBV9 and TRBJ2-2): DSGVTQTPKHLITATGQRVTLRCSPRSGDLSVYWYQQSLDQGLQFLIQYYNGEERAKGNILERFSAQQFPDLHSELNLSSLELGDSALYFCASSQGGTGELFFGEGSRLTVL.

This clonotype was recorded at least ten times. V and J are TRBV7-2 and TRBJ1-2; 8 bases are a match to TRBD1. Germline lookup yields CDR1 SGHTA and CDR2 FQGNSA. The CDR3 runs to 16 residues. After removal of 5 bases from V and 6 bases from J, the junction contained 14 bases not matched to a gene. In nucleotides, the CDR3 is TGTGCCAGCAGCCAAGCCTCCTTTGTGACAGGGGATGGCTACACCTTC. Translation gives CASSQASFVTGDGYTF.

The chain employs TRBV12-3 or TRBV12-4 and TRBJ1-1; D may be TRBD1 (5 bases). This CDR3 is 13 amino acids long. The V end lost 6 bases, the J end lost 1 base, and 9 bases lay between the germline ends. CDR3 residues: CASRGDRNTEAFF. The DNA of the CDR3 is TGTGCCAGCAGGGGCGACAGGAACACTGAAGCTTTCTTT.

J is TRBJ1-1 and V is TRBV29-1, with a possible D match to TRBD1 (6 bases). The CDR3 extends over 12 amino acids. V lost 5 bases, J lost 5 bases, and 12 bases lay in between. From germline, CDR1 is SQVTM and CDR2 ANQGSEA. CDR3 sequence: CSVSQGRTEAFF. Here the CDR3 DNA reads TGCAGCGTTTCGCAGGGGCGGACTGAAGCTTTCTTT.

This clonotype was recorded at least ten times. CDR3 region: CASSQRVLAGVAYEQYF. CDR3 DNA: TGTGCCAGTAGTCAGCGTGTTCTAGCGGGGGTAGCCTACGAGCAGTACTTC. The gene calls are TRBV19 and TRBJ2-7; 10 positions match TRBD2. CDR3 length: 17 amino acids. Germline V lookup: CDR1 LNHDA, CDR2 SQIVND (reference sequence). J gave up 2 bases and V 5 bases, and 12 bases lay outside the gene matches.

This clonotype showed up just a few times. The CDR3 DNA is TGCGCCAGCAGCCCGGGGGGGCGGAATGAGCAGTTCTTC. This codes for CASSPGGRNEQFF. The rearrangement uses TRBV4-3 and TRBJ2-1; 8 bases line up with TRBD2. The germline CDR1 and CDR2 sequences are LGHNA and YSLEER. The CDR3 is 13 amino acids. V lost 4 bases to trimming and J lost 7 bases; unmatched junction nucleotides: 3.

There are a few counts of this clonotype. The chain carries TRBV4-3 and TRBJ2-1; TRBD1 is a possible D gene (6 bases). CDR1 is LGHNA and CDR2 is YSLEER in the germline V gene. V lost 0 bases to trimming and J lost 3 bases, with 12 bases between them. The CDR3 contains 16 residues. CDR3 sequence reads: CASSQDSQGIYNEQFF. As DNA, the CDR3 is TGCGCCAGCAGCCAAGATTCGCAGGGGATCTACAATGAGCAGTTCTTC.